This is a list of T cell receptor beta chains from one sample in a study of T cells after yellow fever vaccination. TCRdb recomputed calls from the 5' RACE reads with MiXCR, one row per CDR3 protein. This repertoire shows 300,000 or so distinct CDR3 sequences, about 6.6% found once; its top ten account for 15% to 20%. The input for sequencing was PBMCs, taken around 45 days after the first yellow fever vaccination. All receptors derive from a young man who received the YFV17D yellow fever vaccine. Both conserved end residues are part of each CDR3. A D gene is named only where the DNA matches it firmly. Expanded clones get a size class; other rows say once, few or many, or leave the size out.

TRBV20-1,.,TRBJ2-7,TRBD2,CSARRPSGGVYEQYF,TGCAGTGCTAGACGACCTAGCGGGGGGGTCTACGAGCAGTACTTC
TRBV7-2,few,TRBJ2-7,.,CASRLSSAFVQYF,TGTGCCAGCAGACTTAGTTCGGCTTTCGTGCAGTACTTC
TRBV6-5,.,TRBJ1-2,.,CASSYGAGQGYGYTF,TGTGCCAGCAGTTACGGGGCAGGTCAGGGCTATGGCTACACCTTC
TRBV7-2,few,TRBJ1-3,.,CASAGRGARGNTIYF,TGTGCCAGCGCGGGCCGGGGGGCCCGTGGAAACACCATATATTTT
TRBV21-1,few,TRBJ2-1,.,CASSKGGEQFF,TGTGCCAGCAGCAAAGGGGGTGAGCAGTTCTTC
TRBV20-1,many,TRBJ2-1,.,CSAEPDRYNEQFF,TGCAGTGCAGAGCCTGACAGGTACAATGAGCAGTTCTTC
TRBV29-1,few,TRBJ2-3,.,CSANFKGDQYF,TGCAGCGCGAATTTTAAGGGGGACCAGTATTTT
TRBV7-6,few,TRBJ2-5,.,CASSIMTLPQETQYF,TGTGCCAGCAGCATCATGACCCTCCCCCAAGAGACCCAGTACTTC
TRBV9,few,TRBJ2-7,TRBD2,CASSVGRGGYEQYF,TGTGCCAGCAGCGTTGGGCGGGGGGGATACGAGCAGTACTTC
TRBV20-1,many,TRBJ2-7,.,CSARWGSSYEQYF,TGCAGTGCTAGATGGGGGAGCTCCTACGAGCAGTACTTC
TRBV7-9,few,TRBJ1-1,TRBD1,CASSSRTGGNTEAFF,TGTGCCAGCAGCTCCCGGACAGGAGGGAACACTGAAGCTTTCTTT